A selection of T cell receptor beta chains follows, all from one sample in a study of cytomegalovirus exposure and HLA in healthy donors. Produced via immunoSEQ multiplex PCR; TCRdb's table is partial and in-frame only. The table has approximately 77,000 clones, more than 75% seen once. The sample taken for sequencing was PBMCs. Receptors were obtained from a male donor in good health and CMV-seropositive. CDR3s include the opening cysteine and the closing phenylalanine or tryptophan. The D gene is left open where the match is weak. Clone size is not always given. Where it is, it says once, few, many or a class for expanded clones.

clone_size: few; cdr3_length: 14; j_call: TRBJ1-2; d_call: TRBD1; v_call: TRBV5-8; cdr3_aa: CASNPLGGAYGYTF; cdr3_nt: TGTGCCAGCAACCCCCTAGGGGGCGCCTATGGCTACACCTTC
clone_size: -; cdr3_length: 17; j_call: TRBJ2-7; d_call: TRBD2; v_call: TRBV5-1; cdr3_aa: CASSSANQLLAAHEQYF; cdr3_nt: TGCGCCAGCAGCTCGGCTAACCAATTGCTAGCGGCCCACGAGCAGTACTTC
clone_size: -; cdr3_length: 14; j_call: TRBJ2-4; d_call: -; v_call: TRBV7-6; cdr3_aa: CASSAGQLKNIQYF; cdr3_nt: TGTGCCAGCAGCGCGGGACAGCTCAAAAACATTCAGTACTTC
clone_size: -; cdr3_length: 16; j_call: TRBJ1-4; d_call: -; v_call: TRBV27; cdr3_aa: CASSPITEATNEKLFF; cdr3_nt: TGTGCCAGCAGTCCCATTACGGAGGCCACTAATGAAAAACTGTTTTTT
clone_size: -; cdr3_length: 12; j_call: TRBJ2-7; d_call: -; v_call: TRBV27; cdr3_aa: CASSDSSYEQYF; cdr3_nt: TGTGCCAGCAGTGACTCAAGTTACGAGCAGTACTTC
clone_size: -; cdr3_length: 16; j_call: TRBJ1-3; d_call: -; v_call: TRBV7-7; cdr3_aa: CASTPAPPGIGNTIYF; cdr3_nt: TGTGCCAGCACCCCCGCCCCCCCAGGGATTGGAAACACCATATATTTT
clone_size: -; cdr3_length: 17; j_call: TRBJ2-2; d_call: -; v_call: TRBV13; cdr3_aa: CASSLTPPPRNGGELFF; cdr3_nt: TGTGCCAGCAGCTTAACTCCCCCCCCTCGAAACGGCGGGGAGCTGTTTTTT
clone_size: -; cdr3_length: 20; j_call: TRBJ2-2; d_call: TRBD2; v_call: TRBV7-3; cdr3_aa: CASSLDVTSGRTENTGELFF; cdr3_nt: TGTGCCAGCAGCTTAGACGTCACTAGCGGGAGGACGGAAAACACCGGGGAGCTGTTTTTT
clone_size: -; cdr3_length: 16; j_call: TRBJ2-7; d_call: -; v_call: TRBV7-9; cdr3_aa: CASSPSGGIVPYEQYF; cdr3_nt: TGTGCCAGCAGCCCATCTGGCGGGATTGTTCCCTACGAGCAGTACTTC
clone_size: -; cdr3_length: 13; j_call: TRBJ2-4; d_call: -; v_call: TRBV11-3; cdr3_aa: CASSLDRLSIQYF; cdr3_nt: TGTGCCAGCAGCTTAGACAGGTTATCCATTCAGTACTTC
clone_size: -; cdr3_length: 14; j_call: TRBJ1-2; d_call: -; v_call: TRBV28; cdr3_aa: CASSFWQANYGYTF; cdr3_nt: TGTGCCAGCAGTTTCTGGCAGGCGAACTATGGCTACACCTTC
clone_size: -; cdr3_length: 14; j_call: TRBJ2-5; d_call: TRBD2; v_call: TRBV6-5; cdr3_aa: CASSAGLAGETQYF; cdr3_nt: TGTGCCAGCAGTGCGGGACTAGCGGGAGAGACCCAGTACTTC
clone_size: -; cdr3_length: 12; j_call: TRBJ2-7; d_call: -; v_call: TRBV5-1; cdr3_aa: CASSAGSYEQYF; cdr3_nt: TGCGCCAGCAGCGCAGGCTCCTACGAGCAGTACTTC
clone_size: -; cdr3_length: 15; j_call: TRBJ1-5; d_call: TRBD1; v_call: TRBV5-1; cdr3_aa: CASSSGQGFNQPQHF; cdr3_nt: TGCGCCAGCAGCTCGGGACAGGGGTTCAATCAGCCCCAGCATTTT
clone_size: -; cdr3_length: 16; j_call: TRBJ2-2; d_call: TRBD1; v_call: TRBV6-6; cdr3_aa: CASSYRGQGLAGELFF; cdr3_nt: TGTGCCAGCAGTTATAGAGGACAGGGGCTGGCCGGGGAGCTGTTTTTT
clone_size: -; cdr3_length: 13; j_call: TRBJ2-1; d_call: -; v_call: TRBV2; cdr3_aa: CASSEGLYNEQFF; cdr3_nt: TGTGCCAGCAGCGAGGGACTCTACAATGAGCAGTTCTTC
clone_size: few; cdr3_length: 15; j_call: TRBJ2-2; d_call: TRBD1; v_call: TRBV5-1; cdr3_aa: CASSAGGTNTGELFF; cdr3_nt: TGCGCCAGCAGCGCAGGGGGAACTAACACCGGGGAGCTGTTTTTT
clone_size: -; cdr3_length: 15; j_call: TRBJ2-5; d_call: TRBD1; v_call: TRBV7-9; cdr3_aa: CASSLGDRDQETQYF; cdr3_nt: TGTGCCAGCAGCTTAGGGGACAGGGACCAAGAGACCCAGTACTTC
clone_size: few; cdr3_length: 19; j_call: TRBJ2-5; d_call: TRBD2; v_call: TRBV19; cdr3_aa: CASSRGGAWTSGGAETQYF; cdr3_nt: TGTGCCAGTAGTAGGGGCGGTGCATGGACTAGCGGGGGGGCTGAGACCCAGTACTTC
clone_size: few; cdr3_length: 15; j_call: TRBJ2-7; d_call: -; v_call: TRBV14; cdr3_aa: CASSPIQGRGYEQYF; cdr3_nt: TGTGCCAGCAGCCCCATTCAGGGGAGAGGCTACGAGCAGTACTTC
clone_size: -; cdr3_length: 15; j_call: TRBJ2-5; d_call: TRBD2; v_call: TRBV5-5; cdr3_aa: CASSPLAGALETQYF; cdr3_nt: TGTGCCAGCAGCCCGCTAGCGGGAGCCTTGGAGACCCAGTACTTC
clone_size: -; cdr3_length: 13; j_call: TRBJ2-7; d_call: TRBD1; v_call: TRBV19; cdr3_aa: CASSVGTGYEQYF; cdr3_nt: TGTGCCAGTAGTGTCGGGACAGGCTACGAGCAGTACTTC
clone_size: few; cdr3_length: 17; j_call: TRBJ2-1; d_call: TRBD2; v_call: TRBV11-2; cdr3_aa: CASSLLPTSQSYNEQFF; cdr3_nt: TGTGCCAGCAGCCTCCTCCCGACTAGCCAGTCCTACAATGAGCAGTTCTTC